Sequencing of this T cell receptor (beta chain) was carried out in a study of OX40 agonist ivuxolimab in advanced cancers. Produced via immunoSEQ multiplex PCR; TCRdb's table is partial and in-frame only. Among tens of thousands of clones listed, around 88% were seen once. About this clone itself: Other DNA sequences in this sample translate to the same CDR3.

Germline V gene data show CDR1 as MNHNS and CDR2 as SASEGT. The CDR3 extends over 15 amino acids. V was pared by 6 bases and J by 0 bases, with 15 bases between. The receptor was derived from an adult with an advanced solid tumor such as melanoma, head and neck, liver or kidney cancer. V gene TRBV6-1 combines with J gene TRBJ2-7; a weak D match, TRBD2 (6 bases). The specimen was CD4+ or CD8+ T cells sorted from blood, collected in a trial of the OX40 agonist ivuxolimab. CDR3 sequence reads: CASRGGDSSSYEQYF. The CDR3 nucleotides read TGTGCCAGCAGAGGCGGGGACTCAAGCTCCTACGAGCAGTACTTC.